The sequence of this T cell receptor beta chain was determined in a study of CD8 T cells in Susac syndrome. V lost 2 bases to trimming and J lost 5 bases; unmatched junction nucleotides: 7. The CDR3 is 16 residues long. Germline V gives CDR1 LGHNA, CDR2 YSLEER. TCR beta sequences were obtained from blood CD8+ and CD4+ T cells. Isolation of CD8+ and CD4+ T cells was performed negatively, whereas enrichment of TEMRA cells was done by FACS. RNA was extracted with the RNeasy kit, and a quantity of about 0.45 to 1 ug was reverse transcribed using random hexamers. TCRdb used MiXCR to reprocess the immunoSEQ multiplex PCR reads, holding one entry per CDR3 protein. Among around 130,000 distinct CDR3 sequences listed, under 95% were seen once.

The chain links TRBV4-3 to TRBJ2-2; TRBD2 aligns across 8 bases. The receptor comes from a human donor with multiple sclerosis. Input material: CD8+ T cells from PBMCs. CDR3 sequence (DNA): TGCGCCAGCAGCCAAACGGGAGGGGAGGGGACCGGGGAGCTGTTTTTT. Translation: CASSQTGGEGTGELFF.